Following are 17 T cell receptor beta chains from one sample sequenced in a study of blood T cell repertoires in COVID-19. Assay used: immunoSEQ multiplex PCR; TCRdb lists only in-frame clones, some missing. The sample includes 300,000 to 400,000 clones, over 80% of them seen just once. Sequencing input: PBMCs or T cells enriched from blood (not recorded which). The origin of the receptors is a man aged 25-45 years who had recovered from COVID-19.

This clone was recorded once. Other DNA sequences of this sample code for an identical CDR3. This chain uses TRBV12-3 or TRBV12-4 with TRBJ1-1, with a weak D call TRBD1 (6 bases). This CDR3 is 12 amino acids long. V dropped 8 bases and J dropped 8 bases, with 15 bases sitting between them. CDR3 sequence: CASSRGGTEAFF. The CDR3 DNA is TGTGCCAGCTCGAGAGGGGGAACCGAAGCTTTCTTT.

This clone was observed a single time. The CDR3 coding sequence is TGTGCCAGCAGCGTTAGCGGGGGCGCAATCAATGAGCAGTTCTTC. Translating gives CASSVSGGAINEQFF. The chain joins TRBV9 to TRBJ2-1; 9 bases fit TRBD2. This CDR3 has 15 amino acids. J was trimmed by 6 bases and V by 2 bases; bases with no gene match: 6. Germline loops: CDR1 SGDLS, CDR2 YYNGEE.

This chain connects TRBV27 to TRBJ2-3; perhaps TRBD1 as D (5 bases). The CDR3 sequence is 15 residues long. Looked up from germline, CDR1 is MNHEY and CDR2 is SMNVEV (reference sequence). V dropped 5 bases and J dropped 2 bases, with 14 bases sitting between them. The CDR3 spells CASSMAGFITDTQYF. CDR3 bases: TGTGCCAGCAGTATGGCAGGGTTCATCACAGATACGCAGTATTTT.

The V call is TRBV19, the J call TRBJ1-3; D call uncertain. The CDR3 is 17 amino acids. Trimming stripped 7 bases from V and 4 bases from J, with 23 bases between. Germline assignment: CDR1 LNHDA and CDR2 SQIVND (reference sequence). In DNA form, the CDR3 reads TGTGCCAGTACCAACTTTGGGCCGGGATCGGCGGGAAACACCATATATTTT. Its protein is CASTNFGPGSAGNTIYF.

J is TRBJ1-2 and V is TRBV7-3; 9 bases fit TRBD1. Germline V lookup: CDR1 SGHTA, CDR2 FQGTGA. The CDR3 is made up of 15 amino acids. V trimming: 4 bases; J trimming: 4 bases; junction bases outside the gene matches: 7. The CDR3 coding sequence is TGTGCCAGCAGCTCGACAGGGGGTCGGGCCTATGGCTACACCTTC. This translates into CASSSTGGRAYGYTF.

V is TRBV5-6 and J is TRBJ1-5, with D unresolved. V lost 4 bases, J lost 3 bases, and 11 bases lay in between. Germline V gives CDR1 SGHDT, CDR2 YYEEEE. This CDR3 spans 14 amino acids. The CDR3 nucleotides read TGTGCCAGCAGCCCAAGTGGGCACAATCAGCCCCAGCATTTT. Translation gives CASSPSGHNQPQHF.

This clone has just a few counts. V gene TRBV5-6 combines with J gene TRBJ1-1; D call uncertain. The V end was cut by 2 bases, the J end by 7 bases, with 6 bases between. CDR3 size: 11 residues. Germline-derived CDR1 and CDR2 are SGHDT and YYEEEE. The CDR3 nucleotides are TGTGCCAGCAGCTTCTTAAATGAAGCTTTCTTT. Translated, it gives CASSFLNEAFF.

V usage is TRBV30 and J usage is TRBJ1-1; TRBD1 matches 7 bases. V lost 2 bases and J lost 7; bases outside the gene matches: 4. The CDR3 consists of 12 residues. Germline V gives CDR1 GTSNPN, CDR2 SVGIG (reference sequence). CDR3 region: CAWSFTGVEAFF. DNA for the CDR3: TGTGCCTGGAGTTTTACAGGGGTTGAAGCTTTCTTT.

This chain joins TRBV5-1 and TRBJ2-5; 8 bases fit TRBD2. The CDR3 covers 15 residues. Germline V gene lookup returns CDR1 SGHRS and CDR2 YFSETQ. Trimming at V came to 0 bases and at J to 4 bases, leaving 5 bases not matched to a gene. DNA for the CDR3: TGCGCCAGCAGCTTGGCCGGCGGGGGGCCAGAGACCCAGTACTTC. Translation: CASSLAGGGPETQYF.

The J gene is TRBJ1-6, the V gene TRBV6-5, with 8 bases that match TRBD1. V gave up 2 bases and J gave up 14 bases; unmatched junction bases: 11. Per the germline V gene, CDR1 is MNHEY and CDR2 is SVGAGI. The CDR3 totals 15 residues. In DNA form, the CDR3 reads TGTGCCAGCAGTTACGGGTCAGGGGGCATTATGGCCCTCCACTTT. Encoded protein: CASSYGSGGIMALHF.

The chain uses TRBV21-1 and TRBJ1-6. TRBV21-1 is termed a pseudogene. This CDR3 spans 16 amino acids. The CDR3 nucleotides read TGTGCCAGCAGCAAACCGGGGAGGGGGAATAATTCACCCCTCCACTTT. It translates to CASSKPGRGNNSPLHF.

J is TRBJ1-2 and V is TRBV28; the D gene is possibly TRBD1 (6 bases). V was shortened by 6 bases and J by 7 bases, with 12 bases between the two germline ends. Germline values: CDR1 MDHEN, CDR2 SYDVKM. This CDR3 region has 12 residues. Here the CDR3 DNA reads TGTGCCAGCAGACCGGGGGGCTTTGGCTACACCTTC. Encoded protein: CASRPGGFGYTF.

The rearrangement uses TRBV9 and TRBJ2-2; 9 nucleotides line up with TRBD2. V shed 3 bases and J 4 bases; nucleotides not matched to a gene: 10. This CDR3 region has 17 residues. Looked up from germline, CDR1 is SGDLS and CDR2 is YYNGEE. The DNA of the CDR3 is TGTGCCAGCAGCGCCCTCTTAGCGGGGGATAGCACCGGGGAGCTGTTTTTT. The encoded protein is CASSALLAGDSTGELFF.

This chain links TRBV11-2 with TRBJ1-6, with TRBD1 matching over 7 bases. This CDR3 is 15 amino acids long. Germline CDR1 is SGHAT and CDR2 is FQNNGV. J was trimmed by 5 bases and V by 3 bases; bases with no gene match: 4. The CDR3 bases are TGTGCCAGCAGCTTCTCCGACAGGGATAATTCACCCCTCCACTTT. Translated, it gives CASSFSDRDNSPLHF.

This clone was recorded only once. The chain carries TRBV5-1 and TRBJ1-6, with TRBD1 matching 7 bases. V gave up 4 bases and J gave up 4 bases; unmatched junction bases: 8. Germline CDR1 SGHRS, CDR2 YFSETQ. This CDR3 has 16 residues. CDR3 sequence: CASSPVGQAYNSPLHF. The CDR3 nucleotides read TGCGCCAGCAGCCCCGTCGGACAGGCATATAATTCACCCCTCCACTTT.

This rearrangement joins TRBV19 to TRBJ1-2, with no clear D. This CDR3 contains 14 residues. The V end was cut by 4 bases, the J end by 4 bases, with 13 bases between. Looked up from germline, CDR1 is LNHDA and CDR2 is SQIVND (reference sequence). The CDR3 region is CASSRGFNFYGYTF. CDR3 coding DNA: TGTGCCAGTAGTAGAGGCTTCAACTTCTATGGCTACACCTTC.

V gene TRBV7-9 combines with J gene TRBJ2-2; possibly TRBD1 for D (6 bases). Germline V gene sequence: CDR1 SEHNR, CDR2 FQNEAQ (reference sequence). V lost 5 bases and J lost 3, with 13 bases in between. This CDR3 is built from 15 residues. The CDR3 is CASSDGDTYTGELFF. The CDR3, as DNA: TGTGCCAGCAGCGACGGGGACACTTACACCGGGGAGCTGTTTTTT.